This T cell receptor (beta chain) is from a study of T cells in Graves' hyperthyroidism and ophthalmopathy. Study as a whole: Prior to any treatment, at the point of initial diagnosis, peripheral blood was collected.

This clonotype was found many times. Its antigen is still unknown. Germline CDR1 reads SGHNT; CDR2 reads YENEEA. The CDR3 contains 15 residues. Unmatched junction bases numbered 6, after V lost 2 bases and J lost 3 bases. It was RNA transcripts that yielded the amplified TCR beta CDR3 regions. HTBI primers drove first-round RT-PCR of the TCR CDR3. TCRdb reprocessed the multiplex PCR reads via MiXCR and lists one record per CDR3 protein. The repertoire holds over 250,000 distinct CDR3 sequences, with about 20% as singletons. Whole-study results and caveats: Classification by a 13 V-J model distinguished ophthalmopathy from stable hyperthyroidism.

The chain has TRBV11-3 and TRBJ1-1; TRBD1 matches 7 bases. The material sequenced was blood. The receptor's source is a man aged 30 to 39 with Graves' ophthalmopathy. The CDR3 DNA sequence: TGTGCCAGCAGCTTACCCAGGACAGGTGACACTGAAGCTTTCTTT. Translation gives CASSLPRTGDTEAFF.